This T cell receptor (beta chain) was profiled in a study of a mutant IDH1 vaccine in newly diagnosed glioma (dated by TCRdb to 2020 to 2023). At the level of the whole study: Across visits V03 through V10, patients got a total of eight vaccinations, given in weeks 1, 3, 5, 7, 11, 15, 19 and 23. Vaccination began 4-6 weeks after radiotherapy alone, or alongside temozolomide cycles in the chemotherapy-containing groups. Of the 25 to 40 treated patients, about 62% were male and about 38% were female, and the mean age was about 40 years. Prior to enrollment, standard therapy consisting of radiotherapy alone, temozolomide alone, or radiochemotherapy with temozolomide had been administered to patients, with the combination being received by most patients. Six visits were used for peripheral blood collection: V03 (baseline), V05, V07, V10, V12 and V13. For exploratory analyses, 25 to 30 treated patients had longitudinal TCRB deep sequencing done wherever samples were available.

The study at large found these results: Availability determined which PBMC samples were chosen for TCRB deep sequencing. Immune responses induced by the vaccine were seen in roughly 95% of patients across multiple MHC alleles. The authors stated that sample limitations prevented analyses of patient blood samples from being reproduced. Pseudoprogression seemed to be unrelated to changes in the top peripheral T cell clonotypes found by TCRB sequencing.

In the paper's terms, the time point label means: week 23, last vaccination. Each vaccine dose was 300 ug of a 20-mer mutant IDH1 peptide in Montanide, given subcutaneously with topical imiquimod. Newly diagnosed WHO grade 3 or 4 IDH1-mutant astrocytomas showing loss of nuclear ATRX were present in the donors. The samples were drawn from NOA16, a multicentre, single-arm, open-label phase I trial in Germany that tested a mutant IDH1 peptide vaccine in humans for the first time. Genomic DNA for TCRB sequencing was isolated from EDTA blood with the DNeasy Blood and Tissue Kit. Libraries came from the immunoSEQ multiplex PCR assay. Rearranged TCR beta chain sequences were amplified using the hsTCRB Kit according to the manufacturer's protocol. TCRB libraries were sequenced on an Illumina MiSeq. The paper's data handling went like this. Demultiplexing, trimming and gene mapping were performed with the kit vendor's proprietary platform. This immuneACCESS table, as held by TCRdb, lists in-frame sequences with V and J called but not all clones. Of the missing ones, under half trace to an unresolved V gene in checked studies; the others have no known cause. For V, J and clone size, that table is used; D and trimming come from the DNA. The sample yields tens of thousands of clones; about 76% were counted once. The ten biggest clones cover about 5% of the sample.

Remarks on this clone: Its antigen is not yet known. No much larger clone exists at a distance of one base, and base qualities are not known.

The CDR3 sequence holds 15 residues, the cysteine and phenylalanine included. Just the 45-base CDR3 DNA is kept, in frame starting at base 1. The germline V gene encodes CDR1 LNHNV and CDR2 YYDKDF (reference sequence). V and J are trimmed by 5 bases and 2 bases, and the gene matches miss 8 bases of the junction. The rearrangement combines TRBV15 with TRBJ1-2, with 7 bases matching TRBD1. The TCR was taken from a man in his fifties or sixties with glioma. The input for sequencing was PBMCs, taken from a glioma patient whose treatment included an IDH1 peptide vaccine. The nucleotides read TGTGCCACCAGCGGAGGCAGGGGGTCGAACTATGGCTACACCTTC. Its product reads: CATSGGRGSNYGYTF.